The next 9 T cell receptor beta chains were all read from a single sample in a study of shared clonotypes between healthy human individuals (dated by TCRdb to the early 2020s). CD8 naive samples consisted of CD45RO-negative cells that were positively selected for CCR7, yielding a CD45RA+CCR7+ population without TemRA cells. Libraries came from the immunoSEQ multiplex PCR assay. This immuneACCESS table, as held by TCRdb, lists in-frame sequences with V and J called but not all clones. Of the missing ones, under half trace to an unresolved V gene in checked studies; the others have no known cause. The sample table lists roughly 2.1 million clones, 85% to 95% of them with a count of one. 1.5% to 2% of the sample is in the top ten clones. The source material was naive CD8+ T cells from PBMCs. The cell subset or site label here, explained by the study, means: CD45RA+CCR7+. Every receptor here comes from a man younger than 35 in good health. Some clones in this sample may be carry-over from other donors' samples.

The V gene is TRBV25-1, the J gene TRBJ2-1; the match to TRBD2 covers 8 bases. CDR3 size: 17 residues. After removal of 4 bases from V and 8 bases from J, the junction contained 16 bases not matched to a gene. CDR1 is MGHDK and CDR2 is SYGVNS in the germline V gene. In nucleotides, the CDR3 is TGTGCCAGCAGTGGGACGCTAGCGGGCCCGCCTACGGATGAGCAGTTCTTC. It yields the protein CASSGTLAGPPTDEQFF.

The V gene is TRBV28, the J gene TRBJ2-2; no clear D gene. CDR1 is MDHEN and CDR2 is SYDVKM in the germline V gene. V dropped 2 bases and J dropped 0 bases, with 7 bases sitting between them. CDR3 length equals 15 residues. DNA for the CDR3: TGTGCCAGCAGTTTACTGGCCTCGAACACCGGGGAGCTGTTTTTT. Its protein product is CASSLLASNTGELFF.

This clone was observed once. The chain recombines TRBV18 with TRBJ2-7; 8 bases are shared with TRBD2. Germline loops: CDR1 KGHSH, CDR2 LQKENI. The CDR3 is made up of 14 amino acids. The V segment lost 6 bases and the J segment 7 bases; nucleotides outside the gene matches: 11. CDR3 loop: CASSTAGEFFEQYF. CDR3 DNA sequence: TGTGCCAGCTCTACAGCGGGAGAGTTCTTTGAGCAGTACTTC.

The chain recombines TRBV19 with TRBJ2-2; maybe TRBD1 (5 bases). Germline CDR1 and CDR2: LNHDA and SQIVND (reference sequence). The CDR3 spans 15 residues. Trimming took off 5 bases at V and 0 bases at J, with 10 bases between the two ends. The CDR3 loop reads CASSHRPANTGELFF. The CDR3 DNA reads as TGTGCCAGTAGTCACAGGCCAGCGAACACCGGGGAGCTGTTTTTT.

This sequence joins TRBV4-1 and TRBJ2-7; possible D gene TRBD2, 5 bases. Trimming took 5 bases from V and 13 from J, leaving 15 bases between them. The V gene's germline CDR1 is MGHRA and CDR2 YSYEKL. The CDR3 totals 11 residues. The CDR3 protein is CASSSYGERYF. The CDR3 DNA reads TGCGCCAGCAGCTCTTACGGGGAGAGATACTTC.

The V call is TRBV4-1, the J call TRBJ1-2, with 7 nucleotides matching TRBD1. Germline CDR1 MGHRA, CDR2 YSYEKL. This CDR3 comprises 19 residues. V was clipped by 0 bases and J by 2 bases; unmatched bases: 15. Written as DNA, the CDR3 is TGCGCCAGCAGCCAAGATAGGGGGCCTACCTCCTTGGAAAACTATGGCTACACCTTC. This gives the protein CASSQDRGPTSLENYGYTF.

CDR3 in DNA: TGTGCCAGCAGTTCAATTCCGGGACTAGCGGGAGGAAAACAGTATTTT. It encodes CASSSIPGLAGGKQYF. The genes are TRBV28 and TRBJ2-3; the match to TRBD2 covers 15 bases. This CDR3 contains 16 residues. V gave up 4 bases and J gave up 12 bases; unmatched junction bases: 11. From germline, CDR1 is MDHEN and CDR2 SYDVKM. Full variable domain (missing parts from reference TRBV28 and TRBJ2-3): DVKVTQSSRYLVKRTGEKVFLECVQDMDHENMFWYRQDPGLGLRLIYFSYDVKMKEKGDIPEGYSVSREKKERFSLILESASTNQTSMYLCASSSIPGLAGGKQYFGPGTRLTVL.

The rearrangement links TRBV27 to TRBJ2-1; D may be TRBD2 (5 bases). The CDR3 totals 14 residues. Per germline, CDR1 MNHEY and CDR2 SMNVEV (reference sequence). The germline V and J ends were trimmed by 7 bases and 2 bases, with 12 bases remaining between them. The CDR3 protein is CASKTGLAYNEQFF. In DNA, the CDR3 is TGTGCCAGCAAGACCGGACTGGCCTACAATGAGCAGTTCTTC.

Worth noting for this clone: The sample has other DNA sequences that encode this CDR3 too. The gene calls are TRBV7-9 and TRBJ2-7; the D call may be TRBD1 or TRBD2 (5 bases each). Trimming took 5 bases from V and 3 from J, leaving 11 bases between them. This CDR3 has 13 amino acids. Germline V gives CDR1 SEHNR, CDR2 FQNEAQ (reference sequence). CDR3 bases: TGTGCCAGCAGCCGGGACGGGCTCTACGAGCAGTACTTC. This codes for CASSRDGLYEQYF.